Shown below are 14 T cell receptor beta chains from a single sample sequenced in a study of molecular identifiers for immune sequencing clone quantification. In TCRdb, the PCR reads were re-called with MiXCR into one record per CDR3 protein. The data hold about 100,000 distinct CDR3 sequences, with roughly 34% observed a single time. Input material: naive CD8+ T cells from blood, with Jurkat cell RNA spiked in. Stated subset: FACS-sorted CD8+CD4-CCR7+CD45RA+ naive T cells. Every receptor here comes from a human donor in good health. Some libraries in this study had Jurkat cell RNA spiked in.

The chain recombines TRBV6-4 with TRBJ2-1; the D gene is possibly TRBD1 (5 bases). Germline CDR1 MRHNA, CDR2 SNTAGT. Trimming removed 3 bases from V and 6 bases from J, with 9 bases in between. The CDR3 sequence is 13 residues long. In DNA, the CDR3 is TGTGCCAGCAGTGATAATAGGGGCAATGAGCAGTTCTTC. It yields the protein CASSDNRGNEQFF.

The chain carries TRBV7-9 and TRBJ1-6, with a possible D match to TRBD1 (5 bases). V lost 2 bases and J lost 10, with 12 bases in between. The CDR3 has 14 residues. Germline CDR1 SEHNR, CDR2 FQNEAQ (reference sequence). CDR3 amino acids: CASSLSREESPLHF. In nucleotides, the CDR3 is TGTGCCAGCAGCTTAAGCAGGGAGGAATCACCCCTCCACTTT.

Worth noting for this clonotype: This may stem from a read error, because a much larger clone lies one nucleotide away. V and J are TRBV5-1 and TRBJ2-7; TRBD2 aligns across 9 bases. Per germline, CDR1 SGHRS and CDR2 YFSETQ. The CDR3 length is 14 residues. The V gene end was trimmed by 0 bases and the J gene end by 8 bases; junction bases not matched to a gene: 6. The CDR3 loop reads CASSLVSGGYKQYF. DNA of the CDR3: TGCGCCAGCAGCTTGGTTAGCGGGGGATACAAGCAGTACTTC. Supplemented by reference TRBV5-1 and TRBJ2-7, the full variable domain reads KAGVTQTPRYLIKTRGQQVTLSCSPISGHRSVSWYQQTPGQGLQFLFEYFSETQRNKGNFPGRFSGRQFSNSRSEMNVSTLELGDSALYLCASSLVSGGYKQYFGPGTRLTVT.

A note on this clonotype: A much larger clone sits a single nucleotide away, making a read error possible. No conserved phenylalanine or tryptophan is present at the end of the CDR3, so a read error is the likely explanation. The chain carries TRBV4-3 and TRBJ1-6; TRBD1 matches at 7 bases. Germline CDR1 and CDR2: LGHNA and YSLEER. V lost 0 bases, J lost 8 bases, and 10 bases stayed unmatched. The CDR3 runs to 17 residues. This CDR3 reads CASSQDTTGSLYSPLHY. DNA for the CDR3: TGCGCCAGCAGCCAAGATACGACAGGGTCTCTCTATTCACCCCTCCACTAT.

Concerning this clonotype: This may arise from a read error, as a much more abundant clone is one base away. The CDR3 carries no conserved terminal phenylalanine or tryptophan, so it likely arises from a read error. The chain uses TRBV28 and TRBJ2-7, with D unresolved. The CDR3 sequence is 14 residues long. Per the germline V gene, CDR1 is MDHEN and CDR2 is SYDVKM. Trimming took 3 bases from V and 0 from J, leaving 9 bases between them. CDR3 region: CASSFTYNSYEQYS. The CDR3 DNA reads TGTGCCAGCAGTTTCACGTACAACTCCTACGAGCAGTACTCC.

In this sample, this clonotype turned up many times. The genes are TRBV2 and TRBJ2-5; 7 bases are a match to TRBD2. CDR3 length: 17 residues. Trimming removed 7 bases from V and 5 bases from J; junction bases left unmatched: 19. Germline V gene data show CDR1 as SNHLY and CDR2 as FYNNEI. The CDR3 spells CASNPWGTREPAETQYF. The CDR3 DNA is TGTGCCAGCAACCCCTGGGGTACGCGGGAGCCAGCGGAGACCCAGTACTTC.

Only a few counts were recorded for this clonotype. The chain links TRBV28 to TRBJ1-6; 7 bases match TRBD1. The V and J ends lost 10 bases and 8 bases, in that order; junction bases with no gene match: 11. This CDR3 is built from 14 residues. CDR1 is MDHEN and CDR2 is SYDVKM in the germline V gene. The CDR3 sequence: CATKQGRGDSPLHF. In DNA, the CDR3 is TGTGCCACCAAACAGGGGCGGGGTGATTCACCCCTCCACTTT. The full variable domain, rest sourced from reference TRBV28 and TRBJ1-6, is DVKVTQSSRYLVKRTGEKVFLECVQDMDHENMFWYRQDPGLGLRLIYFSYDVKMKEKGDIPEGYSVSREKKERFSLILESASTNQTSMYLCATKQGRGDSPLHFGNGTRLTVT.

This chain joins TRBV12-3 or TRBV12-4 and TRBJ2-1; 8 bases agree with TRBD2. The CDR3 is made up of 14 amino acids. The V segment lost 4 bases and the J segment 10 bases; nucleotides outside the gene matches: 9. This CDR3 is CASSSGGRGKEQFF. Here the CDR3 DNA reads TGTGCCAGCAGTTCGGGGGGGAGGGGAAAAGAGCAGTTCTTC.

About this clonotype: One base away lies a much larger clone, so this may be a sequencing read error. The CDR3 does not end in the conserved phenylalanine or tryptophan, so this is likely a read error. This chain links TRBV5-6 with TRBJ2-7; the D gene is possibly TRBD2 (6 bases). The CDR3 has 14 amino acids. CDR1 and CDR2 (germline): SGHDT, YYEEEE. V was cut by 4 bases and J by 3 bases, with 14 bases left in between. CDR3 sequence: CASSPGTDFYEQYS. The CDR3, as DNA: TGTGCCAGCAGCCCTGGGACTGACTTCTACGAGCAGTACTCC.

V is TRBV27 and J is TRBJ2-3; no clear D. Deletions cut 3 bases from V and 10 bases from J, with 20 bases between. The CDR3 runs 15 residues. Germline CDR1 MNHEY, CDR2 SMNVEV (reference sequence). The CDR3 region is CASSFGGNPSGAQYF. CDR3 bases: TGTGCCAGCAGTTTCGGTGGGAATCCCTCAGGTGCGCAGTATTTT.

The V gene is TRBV12-3 or TRBV12-4, the J gene TRBJ2-3; D perhaps matches TRBD1 (6 bases). V was shortened by 6 bases and J by 6 bases, with 16 bases between the two germline ends. The CDR3 sequence is 14 residues long. The CDR3 is CASSRTGQGDTQYF. In nucleotides, the CDR3 is TGTGCCAGCAGCCGTACAGGGCAGGGGGATACGCAGTATTTT.

There are a few counts of this clonotype. The V gene is TRBV6-5, the J gene TRBJ2-7; 11 positions agree with TRBD2. V trimming: 0 bases; J trimming: 3 bases; junction bases outside the gene matches: 1. CDR3 length equals 15 residues. From germline, CDR1 is MNHEY and CDR2 SVGAGI. Written as DNA, the CDR3 is TGTGCCAGCAGTTACTCGACTAGCGGGAACTACGAGCAGTACTTC. The encoded protein is CASSYSTSGNYEQYF.

In regard to this clonotype: Just one base apart from a much larger clone, this may be a read error. The rearrangement joins TRBV7-9 to TRBJ1-1; D unresolved. The ends were cut back, 5 bases at V and 8 bases at J, with 12 bases in the middle. Per the germline V gene, CDR1 is SEHNR and CDR2 is FQNEAQ (reference sequence). CDR3 length equals 12 residues. The CDR3 sequence is CASSTVRAEAFF. CDR3 nucleotide sequence: TGTGCCAGCAGCACAGTAAGGGCCGAAGCTTTCTTT.

The chain uses TRBV27 and TRBJ2-4; D is uncertain. The V gene's germline CDR1 is MNHEY and CDR2 SMNVEV (reference sequence). V was trimmed by 5 bases and J by 6 bases, leaving 17 bases between them. The CDR3 loop spans 15 amino acids. The CDR3 DNA is TGTGCCAGCAGTCCACAAGGGCGGCTACTAAACATTCAGTACTTC. This gives the protein CASSPQGRLLNIQYF.